The 8 T cell receptor beta chains below all came from one sample that was sequenced in a study of blood T cell repertoires in COVID-19. Sequencing was performed with immunoSEQ multiplex PCR; in TCRdb, only in-frame clones are kept and a portion is missing. The sample lists roughly 6,100 clones, about four fifths occurring once. Sample: peripheral blood. These receptors all stem from a human donor with active COVID-19. The donor label of this sample is uncertain.

The chain carries TRBV7-2 and TRBJ2-5; tentatively, D is TRBD2 (6 bases). Germline assignment: CDR1 SGHTA and CDR2 FQGNSA. The CDR3 consists of 14 residues. V lost 4 bases and J 5 bases, leaving 14 bases between the germline ends. For the CDR3, the DNA is TGTGCCAGCAGCTGGGACTGGCTGAGGGAGACCCAGTACTTC. Encoded protein: CASSWDWLRETQYF.

This chain uses TRBV9 with TRBJ2-7; D unclear. Germline values: CDR1 SGDLS, CDR2 YYNGEE. Trimming left V 0 bases short and J 0 bases short, with 13 bases between. This CDR3 has 16 amino acids. CDR3: CASSVGVQAGSYEQYF. The DNA of the CDR3 is TGTGCCAGCAGCGTAGGAGTCCAGGCTGGCTCCTACGAGCAGTACTTC.

The chain is built from TRBV19 and TRBJ2-2, with 12 bases lining up with TRBD2. CDR1 is LNHDA, CDR2 SQIVND, per germline (reference sequence). V was pared by 4 bases and J by 1 base, with 10 bases of the junction left unmatched. This CDR3 is 19 amino acids long. This CDR3 is CASSTFSSGGALNTGELFF. DNA for the CDR3: TGTGCCAGTAGTACGTTCTCTAGCGGGGGGGCGTTGAACACCGGGGAGCTGTTTTTT.

The chain combines TRBV15 with TRBJ1-3; TRBD1 might be the D (6 bases). The germline CDR1 and CDR2 sequences are LNHNV and YYDKDF (reference sequence). Trimming took 0 bases from V and 5 from J, leaving 8 bases between them. The CDR3 consists of 14 residues. As DNA, the CDR3 is TGTGCCACCAGCAGAGATACAGGGAGAAACACCATATATTTT. This sequence encodes CATSRDTGRNTIYF.

The chain uses TRBV18 and TRBJ2-3; D is perhaps TRBD2 (6 bases). Germline-derived CDR1 and CDR2 are KGHSH and LQKENI. This CDR3 contains 15 residues. Trimming took 1 base from V and 6 from J, leaving 14 bases between them. The CDR3 DNA follows: TGTGCCAGCTCACCACTGTGGCTAGGGAGGGATACGCAGTATTTT. This gives the protein CASSPLWLGRDTQYF.

V and J are TRBV28 and TRBJ2-1; TRBD2 matches at 7 bases. After removal of 5 bases from V and 4 bases from J, the junction contained 5 bases not matched to a gene. There are 14 residues in the CDR3. Germline assignment: CDR1 MDHEN and CDR2 SYDVKM. This CDR3 is CASSGLGRYNEQFF. The CDR3 nucleotides are TGTGCCAGCAGTGGACTAGGGAGGTACAATGAGCAGTTCTTC.

The chain combines TRBV9 with TRBJ2-5; D gene ambiguous. V lost 3 bases to trimming and J lost 7 bases, with 16 bases between them. The CDR3 has 14 residues. CDR1 SGDLS and CDR2 YYNGEE come from the germline V gene. CDR3 loop: CASSDRHDPLTQYF. CDR3 bases: TGTGCCAGCAGCGACAGACACGACCCTTTGACCCAGTACTTC.

The V gene is TRBV19, the J gene TRBJ1-2; TRBD1 matches 11 bases. Unmatched junction bases numbered 7, after V lost 5 bases and J lost 2 bases. This CDR3 has 16 residues. CDR1 is LNHDA, CDR2 SQIVND, per germline (reference sequence). CDR3 loop: CASSLSRDRGNYGYTF. The CDR3 DNA is TGTGCCAGTAGTCTTTCCCGGGACAGGGGGAACTATGGCTACACCTTC.